The 15 T cell receptor beta chains listed next were all sequenced from one sample in a study of blood T cell repertoires in COVID-19. The repertoire was sequenced with immunoSEQ multiplex PCR; TCRdb's copy has only in-frame clones and lacks some. The sample has hundreds of thousands of clones, about 86% seen once. The sequenced material came from PBMCs or T cells enriched from blood (not recorded which). The receptor source for this set is a man younger than 45 with acute COVID-19.

The chain carries TRBV28 and TRBJ2-7; the D gene is possibly TRBD2 (6 bases). The CDR3 contains 13 residues. The germline CDR1 and CDR2 sequences are MDHEN and SYDVKM. V was clipped by 7 bases and J by 0 bases, with 10 bases between them. For the CDR3, the DNA is TGTGCCAGCACAGGAGGGGCCTCCTACGAGCAGTACGTC. Translated, it gives CASTGGASYEQYV.

The J gene is TRBJ1-2, the V gene TRBV7-8; 7 nucleotides line up with TRBD1. V lost 2 bases, J lost 10 bases, and 7 bases stayed unmatched. Germline-derived CDR1 and CDR2 are SGHVS and FQNEAQ. CDR3 length: 13 amino acids. The CDR3 DNA is TGTGCCAGCAGCTTACCTCAGACAGGGATCTACACCTTC. Protein: CASSLPQTGIYTF.

This clone was observed once. The chain combines TRBV19 with TRBJ2-6; D is perhaps TRBD1 (5 bases). Trimming stripped 5 bases from V and 1 base from J, with 9 bases between. Germline CDR1 LNHDA, CDR2 SQIVND (reference sequence). This CDR3 spans 15 amino acids. CDR3 in amino acids: CASSGQGSGANVLTF. As DNA, the CDR3 is TGTGCCAGTAGTGGTCAGGGATCTGGGGCCAACGTCCTGACTTTC.

This clone was recorded only once. This chain uses TRBV6-4 with TRBJ2-2, with a weak D call TRBD2 (5 bases). This CDR3 is 14 amino acids long. Trimming pared 5 bases from V and 4 bases from J, leaving 11 bases between. In germline, CDR1 is MRHNA, CDR2 SNTAGT. CDR3 nucleotides: TGTGCCAGCAGTTCGGGGTCGAGCACCGGGGAGCTGTTTTTT. It specifies CASSSGSSTGELFF.

This sequence joins TRBV16 and TRBJ1-5, with D unresolved. Deletions cut 2 bases from V and 0 bases from J, with 5 bases between. The CDR3 sequence is 14 residues long. CDR1 is KGHSY, CDR2 FQNENV, per germline. The CDR3 here is CASSQQYSNQPQHF. The CDR3 DNA follows: TGTGCCAGCAGCCAACAGTATAGCAATCAGCCCCAGCATTTT.

This clone was detected a few times. The rearrangement joins TRBV2 to TRBJ2-1; a weak D match, TRBD2 (5 bases). V dropped 6 bases and J dropped 1 base, with 13 bases sitting between them. Germline lookup yields CDR1 SNHLY and CDR2 FYNNEI. This CDR3 is 15 amino acids long. CDR3 DNA: TGTGCCAGCAGCGCCCGGGATGCGTCCTACAATGAGCAGTTCTTC. Protein product: CASSARDASYNEQFF.

In DNA form, the CDR3 reads TGTGCCAGCAGCCCCGGACAGGGGATAAACACCGGGGAGCTGTTTTTT. Amino acid sequence: CASSPGQGINTGELFF. The rearrangement joins TRBV5-4 to TRBJ2-2; 9 bases line up with TRBD1. The V and J ends lost 4 bases and 2 bases, in that order; junction bases with no gene match: 6. This CDR3 is 16 amino acids long. Germline CDR1 reads SGHNT; CDR2 reads YYREEE (reference sequence).

V is TRBV10-2 and J is TRBJ1-2, with D possibly matching TRBD1 (5 bases). The V end lost 6 bases, the J end lost 8 bases, and 16 bases lay between the germline ends. CDR3 length: 13 residues. The germline CDR1 and CDR2 sequences are WSHSY and SAAADI. The CDR3 bases are TGCGCCAGCAGAGGGCTCAGGGATTTCGGCTACACCTTC. Protein: CASRGLRDFGYTF.

This chain links TRBV4-2 with TRBJ1-2, with 8 bases matching TRBD1. Unmatched junction bases numbered 11, after V lost 3 bases and J lost 8 bases. The CDR3 loop spans 15 amino acids. From germline, CDR1 is LGHNA and CDR2 YNFKEQ. The CDR3 protein is CASSQPGQGPAGYTF. CDR3 DNA: TGTGCCAGCAGCCAGCCAGGACAGGGACCCGCGGGCTACACCTTC.

Only a few counts were recorded for this clone. The rearrangement joins TRBV19 to TRBJ2-5, with 14 bases that match TRBD2. Germline V lookup: CDR1 LNHDA, CDR2 SQIVND (reference sequence). The J segment lost 0 bases and the V segment lost 5 bases, leaving 8 bases of the junction unmatched. This CDR3 has 18 amino acids. The CDR3 is CASSVGLAGGPYQETQYF. CDR3 coding DNA: TGTGCCAGTAGTGTCGGACTAGCGGGAGGTCCGTACCAAGAGACCCAGTACTTC.

This chain connects TRBV18 to TRBJ1-5, with TRBD1 matching over 7 bases. Germline V gives CDR1 KGHSH, CDR2 LQKENI. V shed 1 base and J 4 bases; nucleotides not matched to a gene: 1. The CDR3 is made up of 14 amino acids. As DNA, the CDR3 is TGTGCCAGCTCACCACAACAGGGGAATCAGCCCCAGCATTTT. Translated: CASSPQQGNQPQHF.

This clone was detected ten times or more. This chain uses TRBV2 with TRBJ2-2, with TRBD1 matching over 10 bases. The ends lost 6 bases at V and 0 bases at J; junction bases unmatched: 10. CDR1 SNHLY and CDR2 FYNNEI come from the germline V gene. The length of the CDR3 is 18 residues. The CDR3 protein is CASSRFTGTGANTGELFF. As DNA, the CDR3 is TGTGCCAGCAGCCGTTTTACCGGGACAGGGGCGAACACCGGGGAGCTGTTTTTT.

The chain is built from TRBV4-3 and TRBJ2-3; weak D call: TRBD2 (5 bases). The V end was cut by 0 bases, the J end by 5 bases, with 12 bases between. Germline loops: CDR1 LGHNA, CDR2 YSLEER. This CDR3 has 15 amino acids. CDR3 nucleotide sequence: TGCGCCAGCAGCCAAGAAAGACTAACTTTAGATACGCAGTATTTT. Translating gives CASSQERLTLDTQYF.

This clone was observed a handful of times. The rearrangement uses TRBV21-1 and TRBJ1-5; the table's D call of TRBD1 was not tested on the DNA. TRBV21-1 is labeled a pseudogene. This CDR3 is 15 amino acids long. Written as DNA, the CDR3 is TGTGCCAGCAGCCCGGACAGGGGCGTTATTCAGCCCCAGCATTTT. Protein: CASSPDRGVIQPQHF.

The rearrangement joins TRBV3-1 (or the pseudogene TRBV3-2) to TRBJ2-7; 10 bases map to TRBD2. The V and J ends lost 4 bases and 4 bases, in that order; junction bases with no gene match: 4. Germline assignment: CDR1 LGHDT and CDR2 YNNKEL (reference sequence). This CDR3 is built from 14 residues. The CDR3 protein is CASSPAGGLYEQYV. CDR3 coding DNA: TGTGCCAGCAGCCCAGCGGGAGGGCTTTACGAGCAGTACGTC.